This T cell receptor beta chain originates from a study of shared clonotypes between healthy human individuals. The CDR3 has 15 amino acids. Germline V CDR1 and CDR2: SGHVS, FQNEAQ. The V end lost 0 bases, the J end lost 4 bases, and 10 bases lay between the germline ends. Some clones are missing from TCRdb's copy, which holds only in-frame ones; the method was immunoSEQ multiplex PCR. The data contain some 2,000,000 clones, roughly 95% of them singletons. Regarding this clone: The antigen is unknown.

Only Caucasian adults living in Nashville, Tennessee made up the donor group. General study points: Lower generation probabilities were found for non-shared clonotypes than for those shared by all four donors. The genetic and exposure-history diversity represented was limited by few donors. On the whole, naive subsets had larger estimated richness than memory subsets had.

This chain joins TRBV7-8 and TRBJ2-1; D is unclear. Sequencing was done on a sample of naive CD4+ T cells sorted from blood. Subset reported: CD45RA+ positively selected. The TCR comes from a man in his late teens or twenties in good health. The CDR3 here is CASSLAGRLYNEQFF. The CDR3, as DNA: TGTGCCAGCAGCTTAGCTGGCAGGCTTTACAATGAGCAGTTCTTC.